This T cell receptor beta chain was recorded in a study of blood T cell repertoires in COVID-19. In the original processing: Estimation of nucleated cell counts was performed using reference gene primer amplification. Generated by immunoSEQ multiplex PCR, the TCRdb table keeps only in-frame clones and is missing some. The V and J calls and the clone size are those of that table, but D and trimming were determined from the DNA. This table has a few hundred thousand clones, about 90% appearing once. Germline V gene data show CDR1 as SQVTM and CDR2 as ANQGSEA. This CDR3 is built from 12 residues. The germline V and J ends were trimmed by 4 bases and 3 bases, with 7 bases remaining between them.

The origin of this receptor is a woman younger than 45 with COVID-19, enrolled during active disease. Sequencing input: peripheral blood. The V call is TRBV29-1, the J call TRBJ1-3, with a weak D call TRBD1 (5 bases). This chain's CDR3 is CSVAGIGNTIYF. Here the CDR3 DNA reads TGCAGCGTTGCAGGGATTGGAAACACCATATATTTT.